Sequencing of this TCR beta chain was carried out in a study of T cells in tuberculosis. Germline V gene sequence: CDR1 ENHRY, CDR2 SYGVKD. The length of the CDR3 is 16 residues. V lost 5 bases and J lost 4; bases outside the gene matches: 6. Measured with immunoSEQ multiplex PCR; TCRdb has only the in-frame clones, and not every one. The table includes more than 30,000 clones, around 94% detected once. The chain employs TRBV10-3 and TRBJ2-2; TRBD2 matches at 11 bases. The sample consisted of PBMCs. The clonotype originates from a donor between 10 and 29 years old with latent tuberculosis or without tuberculosis infection. The CDR3 is CAISRSGRGSTGELFF. The CDR3 DNA is TGTGCCATCAGTCGTAGCGGGAGGGGGAGCACCGGGGAGCTGTTTTTT.